This T cell receptor (beta chain) was recovered during a study of cytomegalovirus exposure and HLA in healthy donors. Study-wide context: The use of the same platform for the roughly 120 validation repertoires and the 650 to 850 first-cohort repertoires was reported by a later analysis. Findings and limits, study-wide: It was found in a later analysis that first-cohort TCR clusters tended to co-occur in the 120 validation repertoires. Altogether, 160 or so TCR beta chains were recorded as cytomegalovirus-associated.

Profiled with immunoSEQ multiplex PCR; TCRdb holds only in-frame clones, not every one. The sample shows 150,000 or so clones, 85% to 90% of them seen only once. The trim removed 4 bases at V and 5 bases at J, leaving 10 bases unmatched. The CDR3 is 15 residues long. Germline values: CDR1 LGHNA, CDR2 YNFKEQ. Regarding this clone: Antigen specificity is unknown.

Separation from the approximately 690-subject first cohort characterized the roughly 130-subject validation cohort, to which the donors belonged. Sample: PBMCs. This chain joins TRBV4-2 and TRBJ2-7; 8 nucleotides align to TRBD1. This TCR derives from a woman aged 18-29 years in good health and CMV-seropositive. CDR3 in DNA: TGTGCCAGCAGCCCCCGGACAGGGTATACCCACGAGCAGTACTTC. It is translated as CASSPRTGYTHEQYF.